This entry lists 28 T cell receptor beta chains sequenced from one sample in a study of blood T cell repertoires in COVID-19. Measured with immunoSEQ multiplex PCR; TCRdb has only the in-frame clones, and not every one. The sample includes about half a million clones, roughly 88% of them seen just once. Sequences were obtained from peripheral blood. The receptors were gathered from a human donor in a cohort sampled during active COVID-19.

The chain joins TRBV19 to TRBJ2-1; TRBD1 matches at 7 bases. V lost 7 bases and J lost 10; bases outside the gene matches: 10. CDR3 length equals 13 residues. CDR1 is LNHDA and CDR2 is SQIVND in the germline V gene (reference sequence). This chain's CDR3 is CASKGPDRTEQFF. In DNA, the CDR3 is TGTGCCAGTAAGGGCCCGGACAGGACCGAGCAGTTCTTC.

As regards this clone: The germline gene is not matched at one end of the junction; a read error may be the cause. The chain couples TRBV7-7 to TRBJ1-1; D unresolved. Germline values: CDR1 SSHAT, CDR2 FNYEAQ (reference sequence). The CDR3 extends over 13 amino acids. Here the CDR3 reads CASSSQLNTEAFF. The CDR3 region has the DNA TGTGCTAGCAGCTCCCAGTTGAACACTGAAGCTTTCTTT.

The V and J genes are TRBV9 and TRBJ2-1, with TRBD2 identical over 8 bases. The germline V gene has CDR1 SGDLS and CDR2 YYNGEE. The CDR3 runs to 16 residues. Trimming at V came to 4 bases and at J to 4 bases, leaving 10 bases not matched to a gene. The CDR3 is CASSPQPGGNYNEQFF. The CDR3 nucleotides read TGTGCCAGCAGCCCCCAACCGGGAGGGAATTACAATGAGCAGTTCTTC.

This chain joins TRBV14 and TRBJ2-2; D perhaps matches TRBD1 (5 bases). Germline loops: CDR1 SGHDN, CDR2 FVKESK. V was pared by 4 bases and J by 1 base, with 7 bases between. The CDR3 is 14 residues long. For the CDR3, the DNA is TGTGCCAGCAGCCCAGGGAAGAACACCGGGGAGCTGTTTTTT. Translated, it gives CASSPGKNTGELFF.

The genes are TRBV27 and TRBJ1-1; tentatively, D is TRBD1 (6 bases). CDR1 is MNHEY and CDR2 is SMNVEV in the germline V gene (reference sequence). This CDR3 comprises 14 residues. V was cut by 5 bases and J by 1 base, with 11 bases left in between. The CDR3 is CASSPQGTNTEAFF. CDR3 DNA: TGTGCCAGCAGTCCACAGGGAACGAACACTGAAGCTTTCTTT.

This chain links TRBV27 with TRBJ2-7; 13 bases align to TRBD2. This CDR3 has 15 amino acids. Germline CDR1 reads MNHEY; CDR2 reads SMNVEV (reference sequence). V was pared by 3 bases and J by 7 bases, with 6 bases of the junction left unmatched. The chain's CDR3 is CASSFQLAGGGEQYF. The DNA of the CDR3 is TGTGCCAGCAGTTTCCAACTAGCGGGAGGGGGAGAGCAGTACTTC.

The chain joins TRBV6-6 to TRBJ1-5; D perhaps matches TRBD1 (5 bases). This CDR3 contains 13 residues. CDR1 and CDR2 from the germline V gene are MNHNY and SVGAGI (reference sequence). Deletions cut 11 bases from V and 0 bases from J, with 11 bases between. The CDR3 coding sequence is TGTGCCTCCCGGGGGTTTAGCAATCAGCCCCAGCATTTT. This codes for CASRGFSNQPQHF.

The chain couples TRBV11-2 to TRBJ2-1; 11 bases agree with TRBD2. The germline V gene has CDR1 SGHAT and CDR2 FQNNGV. This CDR3 has 19 amino acids. V shed 5 bases and J 4 bases; nucleotides not matched to a gene: 16. CDR3 nucleotide sequence: TGTGCCAGCAGCCAAGGACAGGCCCTTAGGACTAGCGGGTACAATGAGCAGTTCTTC. Protein product: CASSQGQALRTSGYNEQFF.

This clone was found once. The V gene is TRBV10-2, the J gene TRBJ2-3, with 12 bases aligning to TRBD2. V lost 3 bases, J lost 1 base, and 5 bases stayed unmatched. From germline, CDR1 is WSHSY and CDR2 SAAADI. This CDR3 is 17 amino acids long. The CDR3 reads CASSDPWTSGGTDTQYF. The CDR3 coding sequence is TGCGCCAGCAGTGACCCTTGGACTAGCGGGGGCACAGATACGCAGTATTTT.

This chain joins TRBV28 and TRBJ2-1; 7 bases are shared with TRBD1. The CDR3 is made up of 15 amino acids. Looked up from germline, CDR1 is MDHEN and CDR2 is SYDVKM. V was clipped by 3 bases and J by 6 bases; unmatched bases: 8. The CDR3 region is CASSLGRGFGNEQFF. The CDR3, as DNA: TGTGCCAGCAGTTTGGGCAGGGGGTTCGGCAATGAGCAGTTCTTC.

This clone occurred many times. The chain has TRBV6-1 and TRBJ1-2; 10 nucleotides match TRBD1. This CDR3 has 15 amino acids. From germline, CDR1 is MNHNS and CDR2 SASEGT. V trimming: 2 bases; J trimming: 8 bases; junction bases outside the gene matches: 8. This chain's CDR3 is CASSETGTGVGGYTF. The CDR3 region has the DNA TGTGCCAGCAGTGAAACTGGGACAGGGGTGGGCGGCTACACCTTC.

CDR3 coding DNA: TGTGCCAGCAGTTTTCACGGGGGGGTAGACTCTGGAAACACCATATATTTT. Encoded protein: CASSFHGGVDSGNTIYF. The rearrangement uses TRBV28 and TRBJ1-3, with D possibly TRBD1 on 5 matching bases. The CDR3 covers 17 residues. Germline CDR1 is MDHEN and CDR2 is SYDVKM. V gave up 3 bases and J gave up 0 bases, with 15 bases separating them.

This rearrangement joins TRBV5-4 to TRBJ2-2; TRBD2 matches 11 bases. V gave up 4 bases and J gave up 6 bases; unmatched junction bases: 8. This CDR3 spans 16 amino acids. Germline CDR1 SGHNT, CDR2 YYREEE (reference sequence). The CDR3 DNA sequence: TGTGCCAGCAGCGTTTTACTAGCGGGAGTGGCCGGGGAGCTGTTTTTT. Amino acids: CASSVLLAGVAGELFF.

V usage is TRBV6-5 and J usage is TRBJ2-5; 11 nucleotides align to TRBD2. Germline CDR1 and CDR2: MNHEY and SVGAGI. J was trimmed by 5 bases and V by 4 bases; bases with no gene match: 9. The CDR3 sequence is 16 residues long. CDR3 protein: CASSFQTSGASETQYF. The CDR3 DNA reads TGTGCCAGCAGTTTCCAGACTAGCGGGGCTTCGGAGACCCAGTACTTC.

Comment on this clone: It is unclear where the CDR3 begins or ends on the DNA, so no DNA is shown, and the CDR3 is as TCRdb lists it. V gene TRBV27 combines with J gene TRBJ1-4; the table assigns TRBD1, which was not confirmed against the DNA. The CDR3 numbers 13 amino acids, ends counted. CDR1 and CDR2 (germline): MNHEY, SMNVEV (reference sequence). The CDR3 is CASSSSTGRKLFF.

This clone is a singleton in its sample. This rearrangement joins TRBV28 to TRBJ2-1; 10 nucleotides agree with TRBD2. Germline V gives CDR1 MDHEN, CDR2 SYDVKM. V was clipped by 2 bases and J by 0 bases; unmatched bases: 4. The CDR3 extends over 17 amino acids. CDR3 coding DNA: TGTGCCAGCAGTTTACCTAGCGGGAGTTTCTCCTACAATGAGCAGTTCTTC. Translating it yields CASSLPSGSFSYNEQFF.

CDR3: CASTGGGTGNSPLHF. CDR3 coding DNA: TGTGCCAGCACAGGGGGCGGGACGGGAAATTCACCCCTCCACTTT. The chain uses TRBV28 and TRBJ1-6; 8 bases are a match to TRBD1. Germline CDR1 is MDHEN and CDR2 is SYDVKM. Germline trimming cut 7 bases from V and 7 bases from J; bases unmatched to any gene: 9. The CDR3 sequence is 15 residues long.

This rearrangement joins TRBV7-9 to TRBJ1-1, with D uncertain. Trimming left V 5 bases short and J 6 bases short, with 16 bases between. This CDR3 has 14 amino acids. The V gene's germline CDR1 is SEHNR and CDR2 FQNEAQ (reference sequence). The CDR3 nucleotides read TGTGCCAGCAGCGAACGGAGGGCGTTCTCTGAAGCTTTCTTT. Its protein product is CASSERRAFSEAFF.

The rearrangement links TRBV30 to TRBJ1-2; 7 bases match TRBD1. V shed 1 base, J shed 4 bases, and the junction held 3 bases outside the gene matches. Germline V lookup: CDR1 GTSNPN, CDR2 SVGIG (reference sequence). This CDR3 region has 13 residues. The CDR3 region has the DNA TGTGCCTGGAGTGATACAGGGGCCTATGGCTACACCTTC. Translation gives CAWSDTGAYGYTF.

The chain couples TRBV30 to TRBJ1-1; 8 bases are a match to TRBD1. V shed 5 bases and J 4 bases; nucleotides not matched to a gene: 12. The CDR3 loop spans 15 amino acids. The germline V gene encodes CDR1 GTSNPN and CDR2 SVGIG (reference sequence). DNA for the CDR3: TGTGCCTGGGACAGGGGCTTTGGTGGAGGCACTGAAGCTTTCTTT. This encodes CAWDRGFGGGTEAFF. Variable domain in full (rest from reference TRBV30 and TRBJ1-1): SQTIHQWPATLVQPVGSPLSLECTVEGTSNPNLYWYRQAAGRGLQLLFYSVGIGQISSEVPQNLSASRPQDRQFILSSKKLLLSDSGFYLCAWDRGFGGGTEAFFGQGTRLTVV.

The chain uses TRBV30 and TRBJ1-4, with 8 nucleotides matching TRBD1. Trimming removed 5 bases from V and 3 bases from J; junction bases left unmatched: 8. Germline lookup yields CDR1 GTSNPN and CDR2 SVGIG (reference sequence). This CDR3 contains 15 residues. CDR3 sequence reads: CAWAPGQGPNEKLFF. For the CDR3, the DNA is TGTGCCTGGGCCCCCGGACAGGGCCCTAATGAAAAACTGTTTTTT.

The J gene is TRBJ1-2, the V gene TRBV30; 8 bases agree with TRBD1. Trimming took 5 bases from V and 4 from J; bases not matched to a gene: 6. The CDR3 consists of 13 residues. CDR1 is GTSNPN, CDR2 SVGIG, per germline (reference sequence). The CDR3 DNA reads TGTGCCTGGGGAACCGGACAGGGCTATGGCTACACCTTC. It is translated as CAWGTGQGYGYTF. Full variable domain (missing parts from reference TRBV30 and TRBJ1-2): SQTIHQWPATLVQPVGSPLSLECTVEGTSNPNLYWYRQAAGRGLQLLFYSVGIGQISSEVPQNLSASRPQDRQFILSSKKLLLSDSGFYLCAWGTGQGYGYTFGSGTRLTVV.

V is TRBV19 and J is TRBJ2-7, with 9 bases that match TRBD2. This CDR3 is built from 15 residues. Germline assignment: CDR1 LNHDA and CDR2 SQIVND (reference sequence). V was pared by 5 bases and J by 4 bases, with 9 bases of the junction left unmatched. In DNA, the CDR3 is TGTGCCAGTAGTCAAAGTAGCGGGAGCGGGTACGAGCAGTACTTC. It specifies CASSQSSGSGYEQYF.

The rearrangement uses TRBV20-1 and TRBJ2-7, with D possibly TRBD2 on 6 matching bases. Germline lookup yields CDR1 DFQATT and CDR2 SNEGSKA (reference sequence). V was shortened by 4 bases and J by 6 bases, with 10 bases between the two germline ends. The CDR3 consists of 11 residues. The DNA of the CDR3 is TGCAGTGCTACTAGCGTAGCCGAGCAGTACTTC. Translated, it gives CSATSVAEQYF.

The chain joins TRBV9 to TRBJ1-5; the D gene is possibly TRBD1 (5 bases). Germline CDR1 and CDR2: SGDLS and YYNGEE. Trimming took off 6 bases at V and 2 bases at J, with 15 bases between the two ends. This CDR3 contains 15 residues. In DNA, the CDR3 is TGTGCCAGCACTTGCTGCGGGGGTGGCAATCAGCCCCAGCATTTT. Its protein is CASTCCGGGNQPQHF.

This sequence joins TRBV3-1 (or the pseudogene TRBV3-2) and TRBJ2-1; TRBD2 is a possible D gene (5 bases). V lost 4 bases and J 7 bases, leaving 17 bases between the germline ends. The CDR3 sequence is 15 residues long. The germline CDR1 and CDR2 sequences are LGHDT and YNNKEL (reference sequence). In DNA form, the CDR3 reads TGTGCCAGCAGCCTCGGGGAGTGTATTGTGAATGAGCAGTTCTTC. Translation gives CASSLGECIVNEQFF.

This clone is a singleton in its sample. CDR3 residues: CATSGQGTGELFF. CDR3 nucleotides: TGTGCCACGTCCGGACAGGGTACCGGGGAGCTGTTTTTT. The J gene is TRBJ2-2, the V gene TRBV19, with 8 bases fitting TRBD1. The junction had 6 bases not matched to a gene; V was cut back by 10 bases and J by 5 bases. The length of the CDR3 is 13 residues. Germline values: CDR1 LNHDA, CDR2 SQIVND (reference sequence).

This sequence joins TRBV7-2 and TRBJ1-6, with 10 bases lining up with TRBD1. The CDR3 loop spans 15 amino acids. Germline CDR1 reads SGHTA; CDR2 reads FQGNSA. Germline trimming cut 7 bases from V and 5 bases from J; bases unmatched to any gene: 5. Here the CDR3 reads CASKKDRGDNSPLHF. In DNA form, the CDR3 reads TGTGCCAGCAAGAAGGACAGGGGGGATAATTCACCCCTCCACTTT.